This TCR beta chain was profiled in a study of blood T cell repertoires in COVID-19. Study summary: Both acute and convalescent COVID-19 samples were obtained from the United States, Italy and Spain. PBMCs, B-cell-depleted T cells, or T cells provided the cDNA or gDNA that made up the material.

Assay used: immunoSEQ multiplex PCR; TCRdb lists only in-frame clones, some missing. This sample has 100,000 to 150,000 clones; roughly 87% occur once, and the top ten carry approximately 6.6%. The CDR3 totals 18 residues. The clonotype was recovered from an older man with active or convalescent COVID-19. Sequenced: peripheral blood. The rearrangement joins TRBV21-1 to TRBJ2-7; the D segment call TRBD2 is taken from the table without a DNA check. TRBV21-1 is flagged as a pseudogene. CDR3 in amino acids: CASSITGTTKLGYYEQYF. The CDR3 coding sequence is TGTGCCAGCAGCATAACCGGGACTACCAAGCTCGGGTACTACGAGCAGTACTTC.